Sequencing of this TCR beta chain was carried out in a study of PD-L1 blockade in urothelial cancer. Study overall: Dosed intravenously at 1,200 mg every 3 weeks, atezolizumab was initiated by patients at some point between 2014 and 2016. Males with bladder-origin urothelial cancer made up about 85% of the roughly 30 patients.

As to time point: peripheral blood 6 weeks after treatment start. The number of samples from each patient was between 1 and 8, taken pretreatment and on-treatment. Method: immunoSEQ multiplex PCR; TCRdb's copy keeps in-frame clones and lacks some. Here the sample spans tens of thousands of clones, roughly nine tenths being singletons. Germline V gene sequence: CDR1 SGHRS, CDR2 YFSETQ. V was clipped by 3 bases and J by 6 bases; unmatched bases: 14. The CDR3 consists of 16 residues. V is TRBV5-1 and J is TRBJ2-7; 8 bases are shared with TRBD1. The sequence was collected from a man aged 70-80 years with urothelial cancer. The sequences come from PBMCs, collected around atezolizumab (anti-PD-L1) treatment. The CDR3 spells CASSSFMRTGIGEQYF. CDR3 DNA sequence: TGCGCCAGCAGCTCTTTTATGAGGACAGGGATAGGCGAGCAGTACTTC.